Listed below are T cell receptor beta chains from one sample, sequenced in a study of CD8 T cells in ankylosing spondylitis. TCRdb analysed the 5' RACE reads with MiXCR anew, one entry per CDR3 protein. The sample lists approximately 400,000 distinct CDR3 sequences; 17% were seen once. Sequenced material: blood, either unsorted or a sorted T cell fraction (not recorded which). The source of these receptors is a male donor with ankylosing spondylitis. CDR3s include the opening cysteine and the closing phenylalanine or tryptophan. The order of the fields is D gene, clone size, J gene, V gene, CDR3 length, CDR3 DNA, CDR3 protein. D genes are given only for firm matches. Rows give clone size only sometimes, using once, few, many, or a class for an expanded clone.

>NA|NA|TRBJ1-4|TRBV2|14
TGTGCCAGCAACCGCCTGGGGGGGAATGAAAAACTGTTTTTT
CASNRLGGNEKLFF
>NA|few|TRBJ1-5|TRBV6-1|14
TGTGCCAGCAGTCGGGACGGCCGGAATCAGCCCCAGCATTTT
CASSRDGRNQPQHF
>NA|many|TRBJ2-3|TRBV5-6|15
TGTGCCAGCAGCTTGGTAGCGCTCCTAAGTCATACGCAGTATTTT
CASSLVALLSHTQYF
>NA|few|TRBJ2-1|TRBV7-3|15
TGTGCCAGCCAAAACGGGGAAAGCTCCTACAATGAGCAGTTCTTC
CASQNGESSYNEQFF
>NA|many|TRBJ2-1|TRBV5-1|15
TGCGCCAGCAGCTTGGTTGGGTCACTATACAATGAGCAGTTCTTC
CASSLVGSLYNEQFF
>TRBD2|NA|TRBJ2-2|TRBV20-1|16
TGCAGTGCCAGGTTTAGCGGGAGGGCAAACACCGGGGAGCTGTTTTTT
CSARFSGRANTGELFF
>TRBD2|NA|TRBJ2-3|TRBV20-1|16
TGCAGTGCTACCCCGGGACTAGCGATTAGCACAGATACGCAGTATTTT
CSATPGLAISTDTQYF
>NA|NA|TRBJ1-2|TRBV5-1|15
TGCGCCAGCAGCTTGGCTGGAGAGACGGGCTATGGCTACACCTTC
CASSLAGETGYGYTF
>NA|many|TRBJ2-7|TRBV29-1|13
TGCAGCGTTGAAGCGGCCACCTCCTACGAGCAGTACTTC
CSVEAATSYEQYF
>NA|NA|TRBJ2-3|TRBV9|15
TGTGCCAGCAGCGTAGAAGGCTTGGGTTTAAATACGCAGTATTTT
CASSVEGLGLNTQYF
>NA|NA|TRBJ2-7|TRBV28|15
TGTGCCAGCAGTTCAAGCCAGGGGTGGCACTACGAGCAGTACTTC
CASSSSQGWHYEQYF
>TRBD1|NA|TRBJ1-5|TRBV7-8|15
TGTGCCAGCAGCTTACAGACAGGGGTTAGTCAGCCCCAGCATTTT
CASSLQTGVSQPQHF
>TRBD2|NA|TRBJ2-2|TRBV12-3/TRBV12-4|19
TGTACCAGCAGCTCCCAGTTGGGTCTAGCGGGAGCGAACACCGGGGAGCTGTTTTTT
CTSSSQLGLAGANTGELFF
>NA|NA|TRBJ2-7|TRBV7-2|14
TGTGCCAGCAGCCCCGGCCGCATCTCCTACGAGCAGTACTTC
CASSPGRISYEQYF
>NA|NA|TRBJ1-5|TRBV29-1|16
TGCAGCTCCTACCCCGACGGGACGGTCGGCGTTCAGCCCCAGCATTTT
CSSYPDGTVGVQPQHF
>NA|NA|TRBJ2-2|TRBV5-1|13
TGCGCCAGCAGCTTAGACTTGGGCGGGGAGCTGTTTTTT
CASSLDLGGELFF
>NA|few|TRBJ2-1|TRBV11-3|13
TGTGCCAGCAGCCCACGGGTGGGATATGAGCAGTTCTTC
CASSPRVGYEQFF
>NA|NA|TRBJ2-7|TRBV5-1|15
TGCGCCAGCAGGCGCACAGGTCCCACATCTAACGAGCAGTACTTC
CASRRTGPTSNEQYF
>TRBD1|few|TRBJ2-7|TRBV20-1|13
TGCAGTGAAGGGGACAGGGGGTCCCACGAGCAGTACTTC
CSEGDRGSHEQYF
>TRBD1|few|TRBJ1-5|TRBV6-2/TRBV6-3|17
TGTGCCAGCAGTTCGAGCACGACAGGGAATAGCAATCAGCCCCAGCATTTT
CASSSSTTGNSNQPQHF
>NA|few|TRBJ1-1|TRBV25-1|15
TGTGCCAGCAGTGAGTTCTCCGGGATCGGCACTGAAGCTTTCTTT
CASSEFSGIGTEAFF
>NA|NA|TRBJ2-1|TRBV3-1|13
TGTGCCAGCAGTCGTGGCCAGGGGAATGAGCAGTTCTTC
CASSRGQGNEQFF
>NA|few|TRBJ1-5|TRBV2|15
TGTGCCAGCAGTGAGACCAGTCGTAGCAATCAGCCCCAGCATTTT
CASSETSRSNQPQHF
>TRBD2|NA|TRBJ2-7|TRBV2|14
TGTGCCAGCAAGGAGGCGGGAGTCACCTACGAGCAGTACTTC
CASKEAGVTYEQYF
>NA|few|TRBJ2-7|TRBV7-9|12
TGTGCCAGCAGCTCCCGACTGGGTGAGCAGTACTTC
CASSSRLGEQYF
>NA|NA|TRBJ2-1|TRBV2|13
TGTGCCAGCAGTGAAATGGCCAGGGGAGAGCAGTTCTTC
CASSEMARGEQFF
>TRBD2|NA|TRBJ2-1|TRBV28|15
TGTGCCAGCAGAACTAGCGGCCGCTCCTACAATGAGCAGTTCTTC
CASRTSGRSYNEQFF
>NA|many|TRBJ1-3|TRBV12-3/TRBV12-4|13
TGTGCCAGCAGCCCAGGTACTGGAAACACCATATATTTT
CASSPGTGNTIYF
>TRBD2|NA|TRBJ2-3|TRBV18|14
TGTGCCAGCACAGCGGGGAGCACGGAAGATACGCAGTATTTT
CASTAGSTEDTQYF
>TRBD1|few|TRBJ2-7|TRBV5-1|14
TGCGCCAGCAGCCCCCGGGACAGGGGTGGCGAGCAGTACTTC
CASSPRDRGGEQYF
>NA|few|TRBJ2-7|TRBV5-1|12
TGCGCCAGCAGCTTGGGGACGAGGGAGCAGTACTTC
CASSLGTREQYF
>TRBD1|NA|TRBJ1-1|TRBV28|15
TGTGCCAGCAGTTCTGAGGGACAGGGGGGCACTGAAGCTTTCTTT
CASSSEGQGGTEAFF
>NA|many|TRBJ2-7|TRBV5-1|13
TGCGCCAGCAGCTTTAGGGGGTTCTCCGAGCAGTACTTC
CASSFRGFSEQYF
>TRBD1|few|TRBJ2-7|TRBV5-1|14
TGCGCCAGCAGCACCGGGACAGTTTCCTACGAGCAGTACTTC
CASSTGTVSYEQYF
>NA|few|TRBJ2-3|TRBV19|15
TGTGCCAGTGAAGGACTCGGGGGTAAGACAGATACGCAGTATTTT
CASEGLGGKTDTQYF
>TRBD1|NA|TRBJ1-2|TRBV19|16
TGTGCCAGTAGTAAAGCCGGGACAGGGGTCTTCTATGGCTACACCTTC
CASSKAGTGVFYGYTF
>NA|few|TRBJ2-1|TRBV11-2|16
TGTGCCAGCAGCCCCCCCGGCGTGGCGGTGTACAATGAGCAGTTCTTC
CASSPPGVAVYNEQFF
>NA|few|TRBJ1-1|TRBV6-1|13
TGTGCCAGCAGAACCCCCGGAGGGACTGAAGCTTTCTTT
CASRTPGGTEAFF
>TRBD1|few|TRBJ1-5|TRBV11-2|21
TGTGCCAGCAGCTTAGGTCGACCTGATCGGACAGGGACCTTCAGCAATCAGCCCCAGCATTTT
CASSLGRPDRTGTFSNQPQHF
>TRBD1|many|TRBJ2-7|TRBV29-1|11
TGCAGCGTGGGGATCGACAGGGGAACAGACTTC
CSVGIDRGTDF
>TRBD1|NA|TRBJ1-2|TRBV5-1|13
TGCGCCAGCAGCGCGGACAGGGCCGATGGCTACACCTTC
CASSADRADGYTF
>TRBD1|few|TRBJ1-3|TRBV3-1|16
TGTGCCAGCAGCCAAGGGACAGGAGCATCTGGAAACACCATATATTTT
CASSQGTGASGNTIYF